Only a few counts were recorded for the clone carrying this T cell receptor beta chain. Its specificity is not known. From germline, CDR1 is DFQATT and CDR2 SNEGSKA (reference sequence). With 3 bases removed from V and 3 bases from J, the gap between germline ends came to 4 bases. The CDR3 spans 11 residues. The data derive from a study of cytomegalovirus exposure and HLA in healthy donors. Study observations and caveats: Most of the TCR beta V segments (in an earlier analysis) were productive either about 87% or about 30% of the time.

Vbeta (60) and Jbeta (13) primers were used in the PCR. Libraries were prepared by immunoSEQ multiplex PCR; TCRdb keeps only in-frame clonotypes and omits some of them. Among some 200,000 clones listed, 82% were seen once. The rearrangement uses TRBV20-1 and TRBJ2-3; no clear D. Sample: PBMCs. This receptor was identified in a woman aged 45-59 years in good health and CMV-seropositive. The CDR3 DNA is TGCAGTGCTAGTCAAACAGATACGCAGTATTTT. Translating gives CSASQTDTQYF.